This TCR beta chain appears in the sequencing data of a study of OX40 agonist ivuxolimab in advanced cancers. A note on this clone: Its antigen is not known.

The study's findings and limits: Compared with CD4+, CD8+ T cells on average had more expanded clones. Circulating CD4+ and CD8+ T cells showed clonal expansion by week 6 at 0.1 to 3.0 mg/kg. Still undetermined is the antigen specificity of the expanded peripheral T cells.

Data came from immunoSEQ multiplex PCR; TCRdb stores just in-frame clones and leaves some out. The top ten clones hold 3.5% to 4% of a sample with just over 95,000 clones, approximately 86% of them seen once. The J segment lost 2 bases and the V segment lost 4 bases, leaving 5 bases of the junction unmatched. CDR3 length: 14 residues. Per the germline V gene, CDR1 is SGHTA and CDR2 is FQGNSA. Sequencing used CD4+ or CD8+ T cells sorted from blood, obtained in a trial of the OX40 agonist ivuxolimab. The chain joins TRBV7-2 to TRBJ2-7, with 7 bases matching TRBD2. The receptor was isolated from an adult with an advanced solid tumor such as melanoma, head and neck, liver or kidney cancer. The CDR3 sequence is CASSYRDYPYEQYF. Here the CDR3 DNA reads TGTGCCAGCAGCTACCGGGACTACCCCTACGAGCAGTACTTC.